This TCR beta chain was captured in a study of T cells in Graves' hyperthyroidism and ophthalmopathy. As for the study in general: Peripheral blood was obtained at initial diagnosis, preceding any treatment.

Researchers amplified the TCR beta CDR3 regions from RNA transcripts. RT-PCR in the first round (using the HTBI primer set) targeted the TCR CDR3. TCRdb re-called the multiplex PCR reads through MiXCR, storing one row per CDR3 protein. The data hold 300,000 to 400,000 distinct CDR3 sequences, with approximately 14% observed a single time. The CDR3 spans 16 residues. Unmatched junction bases numbered 2, after V lost 1 base and J lost 1 base. Per the germline V gene, CDR1 is SEHNR and CDR2 is FQNEAQ (reference sequence). This TCR was sampled from a woman in her thirties with Graves' hyperthyroidism. This chain joins TRBV7-9 and TRBJ1-3; TRBD1 agrees at 9 bases. The sample consisted of blood. CDR3 in amino acids: CASSLVGTGSGNTIYF. The CDR3 DNA reads as TGTGCCAGCAGCTTAGTTGGGACAGGGTCTGGAAACACCATATATTTT. The full variable domain, its missing parts supplied by reference TRBV7-9 and TRBJ1-3, is DTGVSQNPRHKITKRGQNVTFRCDPISEHNRLYWYRQTLGQGPEFLTYFQNEAQLEKSRLLSDRFSAERPKGSFSTLEIQRTEQGDSAMYLCASSLVGTGSGNTIYFGEGSWLTVV.